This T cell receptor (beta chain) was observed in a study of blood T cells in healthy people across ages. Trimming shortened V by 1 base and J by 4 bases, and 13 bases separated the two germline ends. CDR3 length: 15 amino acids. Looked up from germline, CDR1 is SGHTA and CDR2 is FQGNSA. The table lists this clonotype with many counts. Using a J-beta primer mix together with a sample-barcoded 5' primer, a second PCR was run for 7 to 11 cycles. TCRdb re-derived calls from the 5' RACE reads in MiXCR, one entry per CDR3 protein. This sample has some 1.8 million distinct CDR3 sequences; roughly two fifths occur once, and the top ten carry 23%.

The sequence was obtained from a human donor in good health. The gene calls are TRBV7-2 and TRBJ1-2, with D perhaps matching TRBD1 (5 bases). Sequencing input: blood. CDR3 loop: CASSLERRGSYGYTF. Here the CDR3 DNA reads TGTGCCAGCAGCTTAGAGCGTCGGGGGAGCTATGGCTACACCTTC.